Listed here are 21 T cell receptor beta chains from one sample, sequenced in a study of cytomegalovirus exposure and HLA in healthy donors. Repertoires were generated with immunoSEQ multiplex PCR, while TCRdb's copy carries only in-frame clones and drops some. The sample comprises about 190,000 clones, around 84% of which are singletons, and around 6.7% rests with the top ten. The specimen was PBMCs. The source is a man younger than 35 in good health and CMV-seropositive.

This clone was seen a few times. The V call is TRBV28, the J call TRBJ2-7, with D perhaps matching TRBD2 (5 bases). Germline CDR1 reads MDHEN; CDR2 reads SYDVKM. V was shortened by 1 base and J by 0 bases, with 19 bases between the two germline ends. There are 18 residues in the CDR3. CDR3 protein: CASSLFRTFERHSYEQYF. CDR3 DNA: TGTGCCAGCAGTTTATTCAGGACGTTCGAGCGGCACTCCTACGAGCAGTACTTC.

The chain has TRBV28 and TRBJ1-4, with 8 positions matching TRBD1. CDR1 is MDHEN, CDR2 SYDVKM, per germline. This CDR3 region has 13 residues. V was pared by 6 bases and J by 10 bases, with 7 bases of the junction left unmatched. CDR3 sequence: CASRDREGGKLFF. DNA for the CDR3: TGTGCCAGCAGGGACAGGGAAGGGGGAAAACTGTTTTTT.

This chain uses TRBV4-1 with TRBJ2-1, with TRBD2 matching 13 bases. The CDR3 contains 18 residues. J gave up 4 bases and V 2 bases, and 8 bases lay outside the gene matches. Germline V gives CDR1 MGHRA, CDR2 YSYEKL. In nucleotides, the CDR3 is TGCGCCAGCAGCCAACCTACTAGCGGGAGGGGGATTTACAATGAGCAGTTCTTC. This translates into CASSQPTSGRGIYNEQFF.

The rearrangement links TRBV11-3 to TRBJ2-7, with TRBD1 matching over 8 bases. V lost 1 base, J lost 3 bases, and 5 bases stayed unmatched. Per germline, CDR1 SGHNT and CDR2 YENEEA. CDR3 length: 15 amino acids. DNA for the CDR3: TGTGCCAGCAGCTTAGGGGGGACAGGTGACTACGAGCAGTACTTC. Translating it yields CASSLGGTGDYEQYF.

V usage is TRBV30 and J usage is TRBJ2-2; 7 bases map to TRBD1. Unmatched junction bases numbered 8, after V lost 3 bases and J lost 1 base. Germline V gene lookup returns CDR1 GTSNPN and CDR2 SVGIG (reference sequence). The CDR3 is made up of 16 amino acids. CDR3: CAWRPLTGMNTGELFF. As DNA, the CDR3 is TGTGCCTGGAGACCCCTGACAGGGATGAACACCGGGGAGCTGTTTTTT.

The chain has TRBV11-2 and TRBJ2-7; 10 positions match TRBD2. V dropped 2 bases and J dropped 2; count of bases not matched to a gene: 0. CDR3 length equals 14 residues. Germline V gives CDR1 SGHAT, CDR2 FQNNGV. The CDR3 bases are TGTGCCAGCAGCTTACTAGCGGGAGCCTACGAGCAGTACTTC. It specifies CASSLLAGAYEQYF.

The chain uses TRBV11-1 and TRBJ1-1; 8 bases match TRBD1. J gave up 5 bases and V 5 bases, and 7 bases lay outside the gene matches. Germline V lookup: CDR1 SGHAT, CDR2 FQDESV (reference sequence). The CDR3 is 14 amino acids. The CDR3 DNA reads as TGTGCCAGCAGCCCGGGGACAGGCCATACTGAAGCTTTCTTT. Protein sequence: CASSPGTGHTEAFF. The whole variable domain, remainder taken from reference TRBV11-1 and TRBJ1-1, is EAEVAQSPRYKITEKSQAVAFWCDPISGHATLYWYRQILGQGPELLVQFQDESVVDDSQLPKDRFSAERLKGVDSTLKIQPAELGDSAMYLCASSPGTGHTEAFFGQGTRLTVV.

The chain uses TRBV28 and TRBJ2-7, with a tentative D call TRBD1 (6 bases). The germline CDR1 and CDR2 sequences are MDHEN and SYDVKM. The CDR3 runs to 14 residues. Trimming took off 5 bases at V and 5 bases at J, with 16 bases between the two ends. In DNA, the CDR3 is TGTGCCAGCAGTAACAGGGCTAGGTTAAACGAGCAGTACTTC. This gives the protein CASSNRARLNEQYF. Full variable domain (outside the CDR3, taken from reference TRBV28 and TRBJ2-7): DVKVTQSSRYLVKRTGEKVFLECVQDMDHENMFWYRQDPGLGLRLIYFSYDVKMKEKGDIPEGYSVSREKKERFSLILESASTNQTSMYLCASSNRARLNEQYFGPGTRLTVT.

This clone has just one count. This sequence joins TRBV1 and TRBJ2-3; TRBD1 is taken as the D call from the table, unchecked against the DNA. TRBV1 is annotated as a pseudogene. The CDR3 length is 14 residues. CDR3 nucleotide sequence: TGCACCAGCAGCCGAGGGACAGGCACAGATACGCAGTATTTT. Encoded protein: CTSSRGTGTDTQYF.

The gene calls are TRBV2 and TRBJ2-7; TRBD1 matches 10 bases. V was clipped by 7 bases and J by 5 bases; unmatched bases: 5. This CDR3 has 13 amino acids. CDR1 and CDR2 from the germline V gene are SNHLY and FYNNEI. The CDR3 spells CASIRGTGDEQYF. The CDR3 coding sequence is TGTGCCAGCATCCGAGGGACAGGGGACGAGCAGTACTTC.

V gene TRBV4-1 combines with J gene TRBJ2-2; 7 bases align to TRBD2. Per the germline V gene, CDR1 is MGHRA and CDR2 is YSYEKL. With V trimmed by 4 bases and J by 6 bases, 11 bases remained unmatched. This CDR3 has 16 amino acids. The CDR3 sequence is CASSPAPLAASGELFF. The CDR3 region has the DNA TGCGCCAGCAGCCCGGCCCCCCTAGCGGCCTCCGGGGAGCTGTTTTTT.

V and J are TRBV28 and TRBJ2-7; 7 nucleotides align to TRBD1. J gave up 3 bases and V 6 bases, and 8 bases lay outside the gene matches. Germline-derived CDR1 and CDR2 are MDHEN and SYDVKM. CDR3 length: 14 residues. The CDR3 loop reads CASRPRGPDYEQYF. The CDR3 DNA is TGTGCCAGCAGGCCTAGGGGGCCCGACTACGAGCAGTACTTC.

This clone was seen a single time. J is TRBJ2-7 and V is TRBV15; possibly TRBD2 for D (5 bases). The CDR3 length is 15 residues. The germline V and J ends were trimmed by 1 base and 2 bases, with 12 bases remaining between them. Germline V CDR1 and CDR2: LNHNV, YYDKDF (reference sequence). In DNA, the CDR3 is TGTGCCACCAGCAGAGGGGGTTCCGGGGCCTACGAGCAGTACTTC. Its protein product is CATSRGGSGAYEQYF.

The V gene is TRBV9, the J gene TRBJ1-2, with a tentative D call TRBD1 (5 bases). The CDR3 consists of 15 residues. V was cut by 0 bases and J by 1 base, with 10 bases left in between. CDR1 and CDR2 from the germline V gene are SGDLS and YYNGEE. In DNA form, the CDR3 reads TGTGCCAGCAGCGTAGTGACAGTATATAACTATGGCTACACCTTC. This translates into CASSVVTVYNYGYTF.

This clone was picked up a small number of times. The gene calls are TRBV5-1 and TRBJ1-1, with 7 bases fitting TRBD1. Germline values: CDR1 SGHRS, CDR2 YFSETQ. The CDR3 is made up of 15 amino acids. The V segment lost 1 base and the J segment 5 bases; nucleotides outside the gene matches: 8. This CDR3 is CASSLSGTVSTEAFF. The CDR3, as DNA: TGCGCCAGCAGCTTGTCTGGGACAGTTTCTACTGAAGCTTTCTTT.

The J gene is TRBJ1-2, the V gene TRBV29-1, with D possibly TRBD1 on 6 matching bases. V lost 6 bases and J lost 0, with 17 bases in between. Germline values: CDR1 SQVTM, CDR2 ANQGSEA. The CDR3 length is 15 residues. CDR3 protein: CSVRGGANANYGYTF. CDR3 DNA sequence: TGCAGCGTGAGGGGGGGCGCGAACGCTAACTATGGCTACACCTTC. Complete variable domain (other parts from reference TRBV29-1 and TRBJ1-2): SAVISQKPSRDICQRGTSLTIQCQVDSQVTMMFWYRQQPGQSLTLIATANQGSEATYESGFVIDKFPISRPNLTFSTLTVSNMSPEDSSIYLCSVRGGANANYGYTFGSGTRLTVV.

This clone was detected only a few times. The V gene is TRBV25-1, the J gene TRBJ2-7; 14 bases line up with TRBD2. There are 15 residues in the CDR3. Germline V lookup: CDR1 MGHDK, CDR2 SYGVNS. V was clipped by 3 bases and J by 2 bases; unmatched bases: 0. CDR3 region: CASSEGLAGAYEQYF. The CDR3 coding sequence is TGTGCCAGCAGTGAGGGACTAGCGGGAGCCTACGAGCAGTACTTC.

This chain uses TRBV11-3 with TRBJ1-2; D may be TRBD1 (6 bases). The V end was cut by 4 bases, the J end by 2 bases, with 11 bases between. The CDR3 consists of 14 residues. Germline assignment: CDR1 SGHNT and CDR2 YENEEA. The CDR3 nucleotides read TGTGCCAGCAGCTCGGGAACAGGGAACTATGGCTACACCTTC. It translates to CASSSGTGNYGYTF.

The CDR3 nucleotides are TGCGCCAGCAGCGCTGTTTTCGACAGGAGAGTAGGCTACACCTTC. This encodes CASSAVFDRRVGYTF. The chain joins TRBV4-1 to TRBJ1-2, with D possibly matching TRBD1 (6 bases). The ends were cut back, 5 bases at V and 8 bases at J, with 21 bases in the middle. The germline CDR1 and CDR2 sequences are MGHRA and YSYEKL. There are 15 residues in the CDR3.

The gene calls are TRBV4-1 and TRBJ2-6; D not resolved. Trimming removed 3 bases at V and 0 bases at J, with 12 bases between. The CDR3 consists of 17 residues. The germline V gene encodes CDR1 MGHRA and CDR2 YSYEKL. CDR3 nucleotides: TGCGCCAGCAGCCATATTACCGAGAGCTCTGGGGCCAACGTCCTGACTTTC. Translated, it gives CASSHITESSGANVLTF.

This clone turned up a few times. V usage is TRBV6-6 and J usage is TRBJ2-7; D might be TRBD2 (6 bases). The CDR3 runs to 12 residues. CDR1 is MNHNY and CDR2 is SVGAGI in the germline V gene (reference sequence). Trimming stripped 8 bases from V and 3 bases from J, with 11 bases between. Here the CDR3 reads CASAGPNYEQYF. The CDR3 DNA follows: TGTGCCAGCGCGGGACCGAACTACGAGCAGTACTTC.